This T cell receptor (beta chain) comes out of a study of CD8+CD57+ T cells in acquired aplastic anemia. Study in general: DNA recovered from sorted CD4+ and CD8+ cells had a mean of approximately 3 ug. CD4+ cells from healthy donors averaged roughly 9.9 million reads. Study-level points and caveats: There were 25 to 35 CD8+ CDR3 sequences that occurred in both patients and controls.

The CDR3 contains 15 residues. V lost 4 bases and J 0 bases, leaving 13 bases between the germline ends. CDR1 is LGHDT, CDR2 YNNKEL, per germline (reference sequence). This clonotype came up many times. The antigen is undetermined. Using genomic DNA as the template, TCR beta VDJ and CDR3 profiling was carried out. TCRdb re-derived calls from the reads in MiXCR, one entry per CDR3 protein. The repertoire has 180,000 or so distinct CDR3 sequences, just over 45% of them found once; the top ten carry 2.5% to 3.5%. The sequencing sample was made of sorted CD4+, CD8+, or CD8+CD57+ T cells (not recorded which) from PBMCs. The chain joins TRBV3-1 to TRBJ2-7; possible D gene TRBD2, 6 bases. This clonotype was sampled from a human donor in good health. The chain's CDR3 is CASSPPGSLSYEQYF. The CDR3 DNA reads TGTGCCAGCAGCCCACCCGGGAGCCTCTCCTACGAGCAGTACTTC.